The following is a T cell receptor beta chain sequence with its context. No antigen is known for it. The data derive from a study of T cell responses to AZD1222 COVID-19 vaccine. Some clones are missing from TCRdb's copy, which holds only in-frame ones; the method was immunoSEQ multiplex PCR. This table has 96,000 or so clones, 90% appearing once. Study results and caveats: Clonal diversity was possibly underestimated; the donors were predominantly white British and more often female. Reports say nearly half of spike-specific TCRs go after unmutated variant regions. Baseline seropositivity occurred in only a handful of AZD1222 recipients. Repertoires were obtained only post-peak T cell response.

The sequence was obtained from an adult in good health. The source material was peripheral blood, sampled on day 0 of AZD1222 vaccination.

CDR3 nucleotides: TGTGCCAAACGCCGCAGGGGGTGGGGGTTCAATCAGCCCCAGCATTTT. This translates into CAKRRRGWGFNQPQHF. The rearrangement links TRBV25-1 to TRBJ1-5; TRBD1 agrees at 7 bases. The ends lost 10 bases at V and 3 bases at J; junction bases unmatched: 15. Per the germline V gene, CDR1 is MGHDK and CDR2 is SYGVNS. This CDR3 comprises 16 residues.